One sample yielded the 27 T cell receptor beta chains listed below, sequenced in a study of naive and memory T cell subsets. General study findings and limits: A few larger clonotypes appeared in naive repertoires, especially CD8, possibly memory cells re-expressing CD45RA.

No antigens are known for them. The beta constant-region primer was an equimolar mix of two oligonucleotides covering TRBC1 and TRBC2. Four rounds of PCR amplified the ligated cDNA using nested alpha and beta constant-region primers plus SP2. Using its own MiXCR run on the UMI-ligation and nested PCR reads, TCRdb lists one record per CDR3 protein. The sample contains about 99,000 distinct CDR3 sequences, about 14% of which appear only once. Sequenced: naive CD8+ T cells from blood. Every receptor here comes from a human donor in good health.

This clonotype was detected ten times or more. The CDR3 DNA sequence: TGTGCCAGTAGTCCACCCGGGACAGGGACTGAAAAACTGTTTTTT. Protein sequence: CASSPPGTGTEKLFF. The genes are TRBV19 and TRBJ1-4, with 9 bases matching TRBD1. Looked up from germline, CDR1 is LNHDA and CDR2 is SQIVND (reference sequence). V dropped 5 bases and J dropped 7; count of bases not matched to a gene: 8. This CDR3 has 15 amino acids.

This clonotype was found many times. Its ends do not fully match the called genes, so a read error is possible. For the CDR3, the DNA is TGTGCCAGCAGCTTAATCCCACCCCATAACCATGGCTACACCTTC. It is translated as CASSLIPPHNHGYTF. The chain links TRBV7-2 to TRBJ1-2; D call uncertain. The V gene's germline CDR1 is SGHTA and CDR2 FQGNSA. The CDR3 covers 15 residues.

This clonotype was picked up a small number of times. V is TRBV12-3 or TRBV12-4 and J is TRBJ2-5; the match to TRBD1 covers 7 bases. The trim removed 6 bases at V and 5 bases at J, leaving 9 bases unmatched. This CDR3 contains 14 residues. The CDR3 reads CASRIGDRGETQYF. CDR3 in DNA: TGTGCCAGCAGGATAGGGGACAGAGGGGAGACCCAGTACTTC.

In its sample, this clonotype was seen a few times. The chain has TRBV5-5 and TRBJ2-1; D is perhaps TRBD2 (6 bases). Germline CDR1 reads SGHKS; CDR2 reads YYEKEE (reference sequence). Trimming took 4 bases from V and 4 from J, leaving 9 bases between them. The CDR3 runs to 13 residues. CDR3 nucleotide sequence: TGTGCCAGCAGCCCGGCGGGGTACAATGAGCAGTTCTTC. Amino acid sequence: CASSPAGYNEQFF.

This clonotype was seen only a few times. As DNA, the CDR3 is TGCAGCGGAGAAACTGGAGATACGCAGTATTTT. This sequence encodes CSGETGDTQYF. The chain carries TRBV29-1 and TRBJ2-3; no definite D call. The V gene's germline CDR1 is SQVTM and CDR2 ANQGSEA. V lost 7 bases to trimming and J lost 5 bases, with 10 bases between them. The CDR3 is 11 residues long.

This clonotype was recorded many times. CDR3: CASGLPSRWAAPYEQYF. The CDR3 region has the DNA TGTGCCAGCGGGCTCCCCTCTCGTTGGGCGGCGCCCTACGAGCAGTACTTC. The chain uses TRBV11-2 and TRBJ2-7; the D is unclear. Germline assignment: CDR1 SGHAT and CDR2 FQNNGV. The CDR3 loop spans 17 amino acids. Trimming took off 8 bases at V and 2 bases at J, with 25 bases between the two ends.

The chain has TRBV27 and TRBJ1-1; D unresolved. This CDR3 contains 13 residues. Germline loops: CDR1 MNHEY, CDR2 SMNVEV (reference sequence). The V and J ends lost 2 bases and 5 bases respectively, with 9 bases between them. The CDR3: CASSLRWRTEAFF. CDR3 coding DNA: TGTGCCAGCAGTTTACGGTGGCGGACTGAAGCTTTCTTT.

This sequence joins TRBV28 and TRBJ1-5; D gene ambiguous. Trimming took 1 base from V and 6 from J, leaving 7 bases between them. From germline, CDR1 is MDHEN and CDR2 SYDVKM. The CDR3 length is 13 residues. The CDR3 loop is CASSLSVVQPQHF. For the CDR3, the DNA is TGTGCCAGCAGTTTATCCGTAGTTCAGCCCCAGCATTTT. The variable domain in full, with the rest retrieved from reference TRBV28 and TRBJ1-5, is DVKVTQSSRYLVKRTGEKVFLECVQDMDHENMFWYRQDPGLGLRLIYFSYDVKMKEKGDIPEGYSVSREKKERFSLILESASTNQTSMYLCASSLSVVQPQHFGDGTRLSIL.

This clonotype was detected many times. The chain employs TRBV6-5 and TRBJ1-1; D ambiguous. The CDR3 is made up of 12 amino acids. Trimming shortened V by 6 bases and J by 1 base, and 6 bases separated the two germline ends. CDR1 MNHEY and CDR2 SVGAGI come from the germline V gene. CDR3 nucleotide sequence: TGTGCCAGCAGCCCAGGGAACACTGAAGCTTTCTTT. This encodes CASSPGNTEAFF.

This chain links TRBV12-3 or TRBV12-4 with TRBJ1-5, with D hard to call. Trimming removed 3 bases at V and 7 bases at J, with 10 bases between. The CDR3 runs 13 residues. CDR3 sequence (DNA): TGTGCCAGCAGTTTCCAGGCGTTCCAGCCCCAGCATTTT. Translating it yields CASSFQAFQPQHF.

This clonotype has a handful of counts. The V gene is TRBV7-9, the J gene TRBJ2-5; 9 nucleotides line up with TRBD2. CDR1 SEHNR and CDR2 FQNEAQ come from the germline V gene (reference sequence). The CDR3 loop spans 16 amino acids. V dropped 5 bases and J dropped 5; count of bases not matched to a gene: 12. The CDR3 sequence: CASSRFVAGVLETQYF. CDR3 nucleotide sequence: TGTGCCAGCAGCCGATTCGTAGCGGGGGTTTTGGAGACCCAGTACTTC.

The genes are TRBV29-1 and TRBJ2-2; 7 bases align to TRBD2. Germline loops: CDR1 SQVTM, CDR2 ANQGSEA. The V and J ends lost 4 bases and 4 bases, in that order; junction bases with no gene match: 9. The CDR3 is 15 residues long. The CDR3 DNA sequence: TGCAGCGTTGTTCCTAGCGGATCGTTCACCGGGGAGCTGTTTTTT. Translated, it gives CSVVPSGSFTGELFF.

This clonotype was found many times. The CDR3 coding sequence is TGTGCCTGGAGTAGCGCGATTCTAGTTGTCGGTGGTGAGCAGTTCTTC. This translates into CAWSSAILVVGGEQFF. This chain links TRBV30 with TRBJ2-1; D not resolved. V was shortened by 2 bases and J by 9 bases, with 23 bases between the two germline ends. In germline, CDR1 is GTSNPN, CDR2 SVGIG (reference sequence). The length of the CDR3 is 16 residues.

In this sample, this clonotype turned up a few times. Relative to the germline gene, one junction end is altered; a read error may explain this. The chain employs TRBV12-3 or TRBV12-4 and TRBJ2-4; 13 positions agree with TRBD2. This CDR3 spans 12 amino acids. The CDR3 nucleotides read TGTGCCAGCAGTGGACTAGCGGGAGTTCACGACTTC. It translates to CASSGLAGVHDF.

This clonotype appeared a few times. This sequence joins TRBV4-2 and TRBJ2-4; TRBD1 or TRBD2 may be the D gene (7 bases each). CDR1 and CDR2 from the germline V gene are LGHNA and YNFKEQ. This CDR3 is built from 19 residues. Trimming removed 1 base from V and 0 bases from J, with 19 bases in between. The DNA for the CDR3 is TGTGCCAGCAGCCAAGGGGCAGGGGGGGAAAACATAGCCAAAAACATTCAGTACTTC. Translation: CASSQGAGGENIAKNIQYF.

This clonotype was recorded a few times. CDR3 sequence reads: CASSGGLVSYEQYF. The CDR3 DNA reads as TGTGCCAGCAGTGGGGGACTAGTAAGCTACGAGCAGTACTTC. The chain uses TRBV25-1 and TRBJ2-7; 8 bases fit TRBD2. Germline V gene lookup returns CDR1 MGHDK and CDR2 SYGVNS. V lost 4 bases and J lost 3; bases outside the gene matches: 5. The CDR3 loop spans 14 amino acids.

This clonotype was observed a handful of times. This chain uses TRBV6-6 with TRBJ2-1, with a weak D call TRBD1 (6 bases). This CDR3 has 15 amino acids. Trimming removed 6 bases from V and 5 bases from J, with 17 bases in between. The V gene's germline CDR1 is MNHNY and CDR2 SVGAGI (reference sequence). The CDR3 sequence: CASRPGSDRNNEQFF. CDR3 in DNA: TGTGCCAGCAGACCTGGGTCGGACAGAAACAATGAGCAGTTCTTC.

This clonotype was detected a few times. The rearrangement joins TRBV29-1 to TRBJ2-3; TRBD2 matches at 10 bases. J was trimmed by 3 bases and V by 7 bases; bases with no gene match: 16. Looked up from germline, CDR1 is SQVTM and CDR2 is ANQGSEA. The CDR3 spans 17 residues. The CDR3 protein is CSGSGLAGEIATDTQYF. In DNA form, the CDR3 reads TGCAGCGGATCGGGGCTAGCGGGAGAGATAGCAACAGATACGCAGTATTTT.

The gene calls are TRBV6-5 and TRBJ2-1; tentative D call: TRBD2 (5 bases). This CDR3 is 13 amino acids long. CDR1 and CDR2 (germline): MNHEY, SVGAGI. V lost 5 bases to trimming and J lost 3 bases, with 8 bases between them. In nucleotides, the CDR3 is TGTGCCAGCAGTAGTAGCGTCTACAATGAGCAGTTCTTC. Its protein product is CASSSSVYNEQFF.

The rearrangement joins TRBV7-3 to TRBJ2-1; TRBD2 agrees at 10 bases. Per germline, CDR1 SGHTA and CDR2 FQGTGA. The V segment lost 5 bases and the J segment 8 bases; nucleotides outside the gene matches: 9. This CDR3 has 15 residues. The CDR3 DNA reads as TGTGCCAGCAGCCGCCGGACTAGCGGCTGGGATGAGCAGTTCTTC. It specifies CASSRRTSGWDEQFF.

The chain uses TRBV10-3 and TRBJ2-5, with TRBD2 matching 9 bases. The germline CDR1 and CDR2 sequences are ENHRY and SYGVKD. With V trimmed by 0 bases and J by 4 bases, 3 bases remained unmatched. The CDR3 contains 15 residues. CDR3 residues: CAISESDSGRETQYF. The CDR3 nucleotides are TGTGCCATCAGTGAGTCAGATAGCGGGAGAGAGACCCAGTACTTC.

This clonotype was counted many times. The CDR3 DNA is TGTGCCAGTAGTATGTTCCAAGGCCATGAGCAGTTCTTC. Its protein is CASSMFQGHEQFF. This chain connects TRBV19 to TRBJ2-1, with no clear D. The CDR3 sequence is 13 residues long. Germline CDR1 LNHDA, CDR2 SQIVND (reference sequence). V lost 3 bases and J lost 8, with 11 bases in between.

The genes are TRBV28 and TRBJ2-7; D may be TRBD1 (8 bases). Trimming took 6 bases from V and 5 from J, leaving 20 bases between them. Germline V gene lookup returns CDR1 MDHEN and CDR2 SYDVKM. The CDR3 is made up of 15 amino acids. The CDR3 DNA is TGTGCCAGCAGGGAGACAGGGGAGGGGAAAAACGAGCAGTACTTC. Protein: CASRETGEGKNEQYF.

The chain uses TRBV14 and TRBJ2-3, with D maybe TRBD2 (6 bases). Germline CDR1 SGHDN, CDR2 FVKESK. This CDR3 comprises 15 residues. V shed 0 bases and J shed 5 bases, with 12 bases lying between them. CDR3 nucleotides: TGTGCCAGCAGCCAAGAGGGGACTTTTGGAGATACGCAGTATTTT. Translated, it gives CASSQEGTFGDTQYF.

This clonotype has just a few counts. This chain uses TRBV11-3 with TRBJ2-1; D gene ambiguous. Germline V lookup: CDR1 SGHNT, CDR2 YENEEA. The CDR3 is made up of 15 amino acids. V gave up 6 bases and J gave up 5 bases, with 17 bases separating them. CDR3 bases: TGTGCCAGCAGTCCTTTCCTCGGCCGCAACAATGAGCAGTTCTTC. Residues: CASSPFLGRNNEQFF.

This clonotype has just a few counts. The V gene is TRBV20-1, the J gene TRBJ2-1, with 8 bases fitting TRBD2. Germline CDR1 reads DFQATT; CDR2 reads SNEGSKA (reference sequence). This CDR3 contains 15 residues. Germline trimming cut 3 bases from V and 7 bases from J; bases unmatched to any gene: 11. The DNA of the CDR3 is TGCAGTGCTAGCCCCGTGAGTAGCGGGGTTAATGAGCAGTTCTTC. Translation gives CSASPVSSGVNEQFF.

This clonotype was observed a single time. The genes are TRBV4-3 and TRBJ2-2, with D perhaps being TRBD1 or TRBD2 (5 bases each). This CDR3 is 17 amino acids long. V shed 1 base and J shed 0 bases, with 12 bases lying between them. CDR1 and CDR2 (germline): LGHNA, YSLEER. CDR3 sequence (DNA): TGCGCCAGCAGCCAAGTCGGGGCTACTACGAACACCGGGGAGCTGTTTTTT. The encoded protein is CASSQVGATTNTGELFF.